This TCR beta chain was sequenced in a study of blood T cell repertoires in COVID-19. The protocol was immunoSEQ multiplex PCR, while the TCRdb copy is restricted to in-frame clones and leaves out a portion. The sample contains about 140,000 clones, just over 85% of which appear only once. V dropped 3 bases and J dropped 4; count of bases not matched to a gene: 3. This CDR3 region has 13 residues. This clonotype was sampled from a woman in her sixties with acute or convalescent COVID-19. The chain links TRBV12-3 or TRBV12-4 to TRBJ2-7, with 7 positions matching TRBD2. The sequenced material came from peripheral blood. CDR3 nucleotide sequence: TGTGCCAGCAGTTTGGCTAGCGGTTACGAGCAGTACTTC. This gives the protein CASSLASGYEQYF.